This T cell receptor (beta chain) was obtained from a study of blood T cell repertoires in COVID-19. Study summary: Specimens from acute and convalescent COVID-19 originated in the United States, Italy and Spain.

CDR1 and CDR2 from the germline V gene are SGHDN and FVKESK. The CDR3 is made up of 14 amino acids. V was trimmed by 6 bases and J by 8 bases, leaving 14 bases between them. Seattle participants joined during active infection and were tracked over time. The protocol was immunoSEQ multiplex PCR, while the TCRdb copy is restricted to in-frame clones and leaves out a portion. This repertoire shows fewer than 350,000 clones, about 86% found once; its top ten account for roughly 12%. Input material: peripheral blood. The chain carries TRBV14 and TRBJ1-6, with D tentatively TRBD1 (6 bases). This receptor was identified in a woman between 25 and 40 years old with COVID-19, enrolled during active disease. CDR3 nucleotide sequence: TGTGCCAGCAGGGTCAGGGGTGTCGATTCACCCCTCCACTTT. Amino acid sequence: CASRVRGVDSPLHF.